This section outlines one T cell receptor (beta chain) sequence together with its context. An end of the junction differs from the germline gene, which may be a read error. TCR alpha and beta CDR3 regions were amplified from RNA using iRepertoire nested multiplex PCR. TCRdb fed the multiplex PCR reads into MiXCR, producing one record per CDR3 protein. The sample includes about 410,000 distinct CDR3 sequences, 41% of them seen just once. The data originate from a study of glioma-infiltrating T cells. CDR1 is SGHDN, CDR2 FVKESK, per germline. This CDR3 is built from 14 residues. This TCR was sampled from a human donor with low-grade glioma or glioblastoma, undergoing nonglioma brain surgery, or in good health (not recorded which). Sequenced material: glioma tissue, nonneoplastic brain tissue, or PBMCs (not recorded which). The gene calls are TRBV14 and TRBJ2-1, with D unclear. CDR3 nucleotides: TGTGCCAGCAGCCAAACCAGAAACTACAATGAGCGGTTCTTC. Translation: CASSQTRNYNERFF. The complete variable domain, with remaining parts taken from reference TRBV14 and TRBJ2-1, reads EAGVTQFPSHSVIEKGQTVTLRCDPISGHDNLYWYRRVMGKEIKFLLHFVKESKQDESGMPNNRFLAERTGGTYSTLKVQPAELEDSGVYFCASSQTRNYNERFFGPGTRLTVL.